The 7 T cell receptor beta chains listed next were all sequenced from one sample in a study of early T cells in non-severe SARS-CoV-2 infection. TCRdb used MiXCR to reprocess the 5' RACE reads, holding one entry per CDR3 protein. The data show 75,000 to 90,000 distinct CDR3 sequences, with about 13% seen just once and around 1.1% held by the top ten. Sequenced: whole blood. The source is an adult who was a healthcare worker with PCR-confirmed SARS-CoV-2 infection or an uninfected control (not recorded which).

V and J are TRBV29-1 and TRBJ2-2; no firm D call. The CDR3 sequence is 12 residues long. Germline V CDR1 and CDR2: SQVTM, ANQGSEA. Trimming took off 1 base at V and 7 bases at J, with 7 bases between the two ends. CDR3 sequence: CSVEGPLGELFF. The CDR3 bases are TGCAGCGTTGAAGGCCCTCTCGGGGAGCTGTTTTTT.

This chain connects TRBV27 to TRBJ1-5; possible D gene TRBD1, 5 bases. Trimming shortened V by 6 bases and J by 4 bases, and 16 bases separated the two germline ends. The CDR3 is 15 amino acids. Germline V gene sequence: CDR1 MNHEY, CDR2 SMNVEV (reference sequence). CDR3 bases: TGTGCCAGCAGAAGTATTGGGGGAACGAATCAGCCCCAGCATTTT. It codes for CASRSIGGTNQPQHF.

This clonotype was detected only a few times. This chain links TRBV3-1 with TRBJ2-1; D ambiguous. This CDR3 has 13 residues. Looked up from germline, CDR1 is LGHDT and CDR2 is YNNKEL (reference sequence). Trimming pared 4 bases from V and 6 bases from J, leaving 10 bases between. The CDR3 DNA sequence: TGTGCCAGCAGCCCATCGGCCAGCAATGAGCAGTTCTTC. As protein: CASSPSASNEQFF.

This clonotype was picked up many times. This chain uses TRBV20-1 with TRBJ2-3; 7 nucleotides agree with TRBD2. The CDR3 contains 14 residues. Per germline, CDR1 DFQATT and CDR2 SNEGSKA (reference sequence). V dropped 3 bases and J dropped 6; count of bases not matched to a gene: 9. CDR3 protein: CSASSAGVLDTQYF. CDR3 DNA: TGCAGTGCTAGTAGCGCGGGGGTGTTGGATACGCAGTATTTT.

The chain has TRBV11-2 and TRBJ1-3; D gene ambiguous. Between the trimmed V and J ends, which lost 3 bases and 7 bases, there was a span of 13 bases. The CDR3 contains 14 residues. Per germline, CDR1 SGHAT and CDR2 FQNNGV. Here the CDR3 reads CASSLRVLGNTIYF. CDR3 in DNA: TGTGCCAGCAGCTTGAGGGTTTTAGGCAACACCATATATTTT.

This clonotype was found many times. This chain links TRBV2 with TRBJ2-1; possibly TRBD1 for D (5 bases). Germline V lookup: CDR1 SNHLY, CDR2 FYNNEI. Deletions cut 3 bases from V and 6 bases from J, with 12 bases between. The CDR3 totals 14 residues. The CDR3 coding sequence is TGTGCCAGCAGTGATGGGCGACAGTTCAATGAGCAGTTCTTC. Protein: CASSDGRQFNEQFF.

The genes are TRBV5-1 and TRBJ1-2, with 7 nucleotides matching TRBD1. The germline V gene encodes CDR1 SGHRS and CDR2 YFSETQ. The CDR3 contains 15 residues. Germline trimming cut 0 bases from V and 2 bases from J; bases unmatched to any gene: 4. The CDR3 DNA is TGCGCCAGCAGCTTGGACGACAGGGCGAACTATGGCTACACCTTC. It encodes CASSLDDRANYGYTF.